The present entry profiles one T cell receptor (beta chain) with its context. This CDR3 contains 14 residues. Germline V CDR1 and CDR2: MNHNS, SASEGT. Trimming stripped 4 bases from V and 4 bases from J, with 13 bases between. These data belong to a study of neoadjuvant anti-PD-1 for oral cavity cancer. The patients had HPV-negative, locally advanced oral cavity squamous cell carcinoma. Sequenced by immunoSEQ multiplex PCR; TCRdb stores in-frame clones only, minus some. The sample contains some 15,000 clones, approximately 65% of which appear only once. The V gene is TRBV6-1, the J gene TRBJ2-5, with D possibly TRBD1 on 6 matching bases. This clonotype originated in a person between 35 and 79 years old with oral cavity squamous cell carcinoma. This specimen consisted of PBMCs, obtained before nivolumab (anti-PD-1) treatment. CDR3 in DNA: TGTGCCAGCAGTGCTCAGGGGACAAGAGAGACCCAGTACTTC. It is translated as CASSAQGTRETQYF.